The rows below give T cell receptor beta chains drawn from one sample of a study of cytotoxic CD8 clonotypes in ibrutinib-treated CLL. The data were produced by immunoSEQ multiplex PCR, yet TCRdb's version contains in-frame clones alone and is incomplete. The sample has roughly 250,000 clones; 70% are singletons. The material was PBMCs, obtained after 24 months of ibrutinib treatment. The origin of the receptors is a human donor with chronic lymphocytic leukemia. CDR3s include the opening cysteine and the closing phenylalanine or tryptophan. The D gene is left open where the match is weak. Clone size appears in some rows only: once, few, many, or a class for an expanded clone.

TRBD1	-	TRBV29-1	TRBJ1-1	CSVVQGIRTGNRRAFF	TGCAGCGTTGTCCAAGGGATCCGGACAGGGAACCGTCGAGCTTTCTTT
-	-	TRBV13	TRBJ2-2	CASSLAGELFF	TGTGCCAGCAGCTTAGCGGGGGAGCTGTTTTTT
-	-	TRBV4-2	TRBJ1-2	CASSQELSGDPSYTF	TGTGCCAGCAGCCAAGAGTTGTCGGGAGACCCATCCTACACCTTC
-	-	TRBV18	TRBJ2-7	CASSPPSPFPGLPYEQYF	TGTGCCAGCTCACCACCGTCACCCTTCCCGGGCCTACCCTACGAGCAGTACTTC
TRBD2	-	TRBV9	TRBJ2-1	CASTPTGTSGRRGDEQFF	TGTGCCAGCACCCCAACTGGGACTAGCGGGAGGAGGGGCGATGAGCAGTTCTTC
-	-	TRBV19	TRBJ1-1	CASSMPTGLNTEAFF	TGTGCCAGTAGTATGCCAACAGGGTTGAACACTGAAGCTTTCTTT
-	-	TRBV6-4	TRBJ2-7	CASFSGQLSYEQYF	TGTGCCAGCTTCTCGGGACAACTCTCCTACGAGCAGTACTTC
-	-	TRBV4-1	TRBJ2-7	CASSQDMTIGYEQYF	TGCGCCAGCAGCCAAGATATGACAATTGGTTACGAGCAGTACTTC
-	-	TRBV19	TRBJ2-2	CASSIRPTGELFF	TGTGCCAGTAGTATCCGCCCAACCGGGGAGCTGTTTTTT
-	-	TRBV27	TRBJ2-7	CASSTTTGTAGEQYF	TGTGCCAGCAGTACTACGACGGGTACTGCTGGCGAGCAGTACTTC
-	-	TRBV5-1	TRBJ1-1	CASSLAGMNTEAFF	TGCGCCAGCAGCTTGGCCGGCATGAACACTGAAGCTTTCTTT
-	-	TRBV4-2	TRBJ2-7	CASSQVGQNPYEQYF	TGTGCCAGCAGCCAAGTAGGCCAGAATCCCTACGAGCAGTACTTC
-	-	TRBV5-1	TRBJ1-2	CASSLGSNRDGGYTF	TGCGCCAGCAGCTTGGGATCGAACAGGGATGGCGGCTACACCTTC
-	few	TRBV11-3	TRBJ1-1	CASSLEGGNTEAFF	TGTGCCAGCAGCTTAGAAGGGGGGAACACTGAAGCTTTCTTT
-	-	TRBV10-3	TRBJ1-1	CAISVGITGAEAFF	TGTGCCATCAGTGTCGGCATCACCGGCGCTGAAGCTTTCTTT